This record looks at one T cell receptor (beta chain) sequence and its context. The antigen is undetermined. The whole isolated RNA underwent reverse transcription, so sequencing captured expressed TCRB transcripts. Clones were read by immunoSEQ multiplex PCR, and TCRdb kept only the in-frame ones, dropping some. The table includes 310,000 or so clones, 15% detected once. This sample was taken from a study of beta chain features in type 1 diabetes. General study results and limits: TCRB CDR3s were moderately but significantly shorter in Type 1 diabetes patients in all four CD4+ subsets.

The CDR3 contains 15 residues. In germline, CDR1 is SGDLS, CDR2 YYNGEE. Unmatched junction bases numbered 5, after V lost 2 bases and J lost 4 bases. The material sequenced was naive CD4+ T cells from blood. This receptor was obtained from a man between 18 and 35 years old with type 1 diabetes. V gene TRBV9 combines with J gene TRBJ2-1, with 8 bases that match TRBD2. CDR3 bases: TGTGCCAGCAGCGTCTCGGGCGGGAGGTACAATGAGCAGTTCTTC. Amino acids: CASSVSGGRYNEQFF. The full variable domain, rest sourced from reference TRBV9 and TRBJ2-1, is DSGVTQTPKHLITATGQRVTLRCSPRSGDLSVYWYQQSLDQGLQFLIQYYNGEERAKGNILERFSAQQFPDLHSELNLSSLELGDSALYFCASSVSGGRYNEQFFGPGTRLTVL.